The next 8 T cell receptor beta chains were all read from a single sample in a study of T cell responses to AZD1222 COVID-19 vaccine. This table comes from immunoSEQ multiplex PCR, and its TCRdb copy is limited to in-frame clones, with some not included. The data contain around 130,000 clones, approximately 93% of them singletons. The material sequenced was peripheral blood, taken on day 0 of AZD1222 vaccination. The receptors were gathered from an adult in good health.

This chain joins TRBV27 and TRBJ1-3; D ambiguous. Trimming stripped 1 base from V and 6 bases from J, with 22 bases between. Per germline, CDR1 MNHEY and CDR2 SMNVEV (reference sequence). The CDR3 spans 18 residues. This CDR3 is CASSLCSWVRRISNTIYF. As DNA, the CDR3 is TGTGCCAGCAGTTTATGTTCTTGGGTCAGGAGAATCTCAAACACCATATATTTT.

J is TRBJ1-1 and V is TRBV4-1; D may be TRBD1 (5 bases). Trimming removed 1 base at V and 0 bases at J, with 15 bases between. CDR1 and CDR2 from the germline V gene are MGHRA and YSYEKL. CDR3 length equals 17 residues. CDR3 amino acids: CASSQVVTGILNTEAFF. In DNA, the CDR3 is TGCGCCAGCAGCCAAGTAGTAACAGGTATTTTGAACACTGAAGCTTTCTTT.

This rearrangement joins TRBV19 to TRBJ2-1; TRBD1 matches at 9 bases. With 4 bases clipped from V and 8 bases from J, the junction kept 9 bases outside the gene matches. The germline CDR1 and CDR2 sequences are LNHDA and SQIVND (reference sequence). The CDR3 contains 15 residues. The CDR3 is CASSTPRRTGDEQFF. The CDR3 nucleotides read TGTGCCAGTAGTACTCCACGCAGGACAGGGGATGAGCAGTTCTTC.

The chain has TRBV12-3 or TRBV12-4 and TRBJ1-2, with D unresolved. V lost 5 bases and J lost 10, with 11 bases in between. The CDR3 covers 11 residues. CDR3 DNA sequence: TGTGCCAGCAGTGCGGGAGTTTACTACACCTTC. Translating gives CASSAGVYYTF.

This clone was counted only a few times. The rearrangement links TRBV19 to TRBJ2-3, with D maybe TRBD2 (6 bases). Trimming removed 6 bases from V and 0 bases from J, with 10 bases in between. CDR1 is LNHDA, CDR2 SQIVND, per germline (reference sequence). The CDR3 length is 14 residues. CDR3 nucleotides: TGTGCCAGTAGCGGGAGCGCAAGCACAGATACGCAGTATTTT. Residues: CASSGSASTDTQYF. Combining the CDR3 with reference TRBV19 and TRBJ2-3 gives the whole variable domain DGGITQSPKYLFRKEGQNVTLSCEQNLNHDAMYWYRQDPGQGLRLIYYSQIVNDFQKGDIAEGYSVSREKKESFPLTVTSAQKNPTAFYLCASSGSASTDTQYFGPGTRLTVL.

The V and J genes are TRBV28 and TRBJ1-1, with 7 bases matching TRBD1. The CDR3 length is 16 residues. With 5 bases clipped from V and 11 bases from J, the junction kept 20 bases outside the gene matches. CDR1 is MDHEN, CDR2 SYDVKM, per germline. CDR3 amino acids: CASSLAGGTDLRGAFF. In DNA, the CDR3 is TGTGCCAGCAGTCTAGCAGGGGGGACAGACCTCCGTGGGGCTTTCTTT. The full variable domain, with the rest looked up from reference TRBV28 and TRBJ1-1, is DVKVTQSSRYLVKRTGEKVFLECVQDMDHENMFWYRQDPGLGLRLIYFSYDVKMKEKGDIPEGYSVSREKKERFSLILESASTNQTSMYLCASSLAGGTDLRGAFFGQGTRLTVV.

The chain recombines TRBV7-3 with TRBJ1-2; TRBD1 agrees at 10 bases. The CDR3 sequence is 15 residues long. Losses at the gene ends were 5 bases for V and 0 bases for J; bases not matched to a gene: 3. Germline lookup yields CDR1 SGHTA and CDR2 FQGTGA. This chain's CDR3 is CASSLDRGPNYGYTF. CDR3 nucleotide sequence: TGTGCCAGCAGCCTCGACAGGGGGCCTAACTATGGCTACACCTTC.

The V gene is TRBV6-5, the J gene TRBJ1-1, with 9 nucleotides matching TRBD1. Trimming cost V 6 bases and J 5 bases; bases outside gene matches: 7. In germline, CDR1 is MNHEY, CDR2 SVGAGI. The CDR3 consists of 14 residues. The CDR3 here is CASRWGQGWTEAFF. CDR3 coding DNA: TGTGCCAGCAGATGGGGACAGGGATGGACTGAAGCTTTCTTT.